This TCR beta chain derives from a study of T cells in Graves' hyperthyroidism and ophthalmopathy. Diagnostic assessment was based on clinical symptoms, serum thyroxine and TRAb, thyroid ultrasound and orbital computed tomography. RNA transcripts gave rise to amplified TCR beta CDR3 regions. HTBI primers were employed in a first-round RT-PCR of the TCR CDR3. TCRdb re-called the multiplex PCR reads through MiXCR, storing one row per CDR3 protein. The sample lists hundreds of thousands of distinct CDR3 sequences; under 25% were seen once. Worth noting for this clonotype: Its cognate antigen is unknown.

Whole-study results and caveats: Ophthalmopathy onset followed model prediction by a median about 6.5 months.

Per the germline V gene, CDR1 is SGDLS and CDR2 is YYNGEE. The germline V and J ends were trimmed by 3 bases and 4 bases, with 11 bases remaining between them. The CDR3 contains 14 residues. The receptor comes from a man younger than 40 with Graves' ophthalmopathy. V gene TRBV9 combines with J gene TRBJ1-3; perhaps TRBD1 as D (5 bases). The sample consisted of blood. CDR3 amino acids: CASSDRDGGNTIYF. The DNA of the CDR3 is TGTGCCAGCAGCGATCGGGACGGAGGAAACACCATATATTTT. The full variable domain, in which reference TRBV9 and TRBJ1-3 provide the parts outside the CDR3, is DSGVTQTPKHLITATGQRVTLRCSPRSGDLSVYWYQQSLDQGLQFLIQYYNGEERAKGNILERFSAQQFPDLHSELNLSSLELGDSALYFCASSDRDGGNTIYFGEGSWLTVV.